Below, 3 T cell receptor beta chains from the same sample are listed, as sequenced in a study of Ad26.COV2.S vaccination and SARS-CoV-2 variants. Measured with immunoSEQ multiplex PCR; TCRdb has only the in-frame clones, and not every one. The data hold roughly 100,000 clones, with 60% to 85% observed a single time. The sample here was peripheral blood, taken after recovery from COVID-19. These receptors came from a human donor who had recovered from COVID-19.

The chain is built from TRBV5-1 and TRBJ1-2; D is unclear. The CDR3 runs to 15 residues. The V gene's germline CDR1 is SGHRS and CDR2 YFSETQ. V was trimmed by 3 bases and J by 7 bases, leaving 19 bases between them. The chain's CDR3 is CASSSPRSGVGGYTF. The CDR3 DNA reads TGCGCCAGCAGCTCCCCCCGCAGCGGGGTTGGTGGCTACACCTTC.

The chain has TRBV6-1 and TRBJ1-2; D gene ambiguous. Germline V CDR1 and CDR2: MNHNS, SASEGT. The CDR3 is 13 amino acids. Deletions cut 1 base from V and 4 bases from J, with 7 bases between. CDR3 loop: CASSEVEGYGYTF. The CDR3 nucleotides are TGTGCCAGCAGTGAAGTAGAGGGCTATGGCTACACCTTC.

This sequence joins TRBV6-6 and TRBJ2-1; D could derive from TRBD1 or TRBD2 (5 bases each). Trimming removed 9 bases at V and 1 base at J, with 16 bases between. The length of the CDR3 is 15 residues. Looked up from germline, CDR1 is MNHNY and CDR2 is SVGAGI (reference sequence). The CDR3, as DNA: TGTGCCAGTGACATCCGGGACGGATCCTACAATGAGCAGTTCTTC. This codes for CASDIRDGSYNEQFF.